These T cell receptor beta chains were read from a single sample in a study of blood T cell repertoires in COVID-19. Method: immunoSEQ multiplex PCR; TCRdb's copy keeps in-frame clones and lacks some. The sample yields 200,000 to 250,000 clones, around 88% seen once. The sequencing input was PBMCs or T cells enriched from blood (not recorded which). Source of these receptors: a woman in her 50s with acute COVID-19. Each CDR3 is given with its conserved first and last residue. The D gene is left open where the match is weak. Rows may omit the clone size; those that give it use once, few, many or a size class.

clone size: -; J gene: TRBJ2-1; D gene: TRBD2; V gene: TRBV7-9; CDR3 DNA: TGTGCCAGCAGCTTACCAGCCCGAACTAGCGGGAGTGGCAATGAGCAGTTCTTC; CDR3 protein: CASSLPARTSGSGNEQFF
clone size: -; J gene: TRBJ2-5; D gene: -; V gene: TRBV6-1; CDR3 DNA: TGTGCCAGCAGTGACCGGGACACCCGCCAAGAGACCCAGTACTTC; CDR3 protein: CASSDRDTRQETQYF
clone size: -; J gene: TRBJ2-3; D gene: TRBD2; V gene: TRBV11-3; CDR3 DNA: TGTGCCAGCAGCCCTAGCGGTAGCACAGATACGCAGTATTTT; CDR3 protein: CASSPSGSTDTQYF
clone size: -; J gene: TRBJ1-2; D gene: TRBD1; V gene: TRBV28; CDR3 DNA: TGTGCCAGCAGCTCGACCCGGACAGGGGGGGGCTACACCTTC; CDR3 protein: CASSSTRTGGGYTF
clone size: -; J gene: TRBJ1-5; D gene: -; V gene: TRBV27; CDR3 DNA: TGTGCCAGCGCGCTCCGGGACAACAATCAGCCCCAGCATTTT; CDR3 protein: CASALRDNNQPQHF
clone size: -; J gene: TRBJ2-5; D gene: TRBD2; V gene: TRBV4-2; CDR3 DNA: TGTGCCAGCAGCGGGGGTAGCGGGAGAGAACACGTCCGGGAGACCCAGTACTTC; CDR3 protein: CASSGGSGREHVRETQYF
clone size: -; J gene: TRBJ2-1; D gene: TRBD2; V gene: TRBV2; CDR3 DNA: TGTGCCAGCAGAGCTAGCGGGAGGATACGGTCCTACAATGAGCAGTTCTTC; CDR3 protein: CASRASGRIRSYNEQFF
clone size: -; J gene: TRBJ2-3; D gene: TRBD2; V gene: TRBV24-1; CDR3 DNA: TGTGCCACCAGTGACCGGGGACTAGCGGGAGGGCCAAGGCCAGATACGCAGTATTTT; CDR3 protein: CATSDRGLAGGPRPDTQYF
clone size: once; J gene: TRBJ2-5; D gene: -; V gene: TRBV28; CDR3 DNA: TGTGCCAGCAGCCTTCCTTCGAGAGTAGCGGGCGAATGGGGGCGAGAGACCCAGTACTTC; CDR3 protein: CASSLPSRVAGEWGRETQYF
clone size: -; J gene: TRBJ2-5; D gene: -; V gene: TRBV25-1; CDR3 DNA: TGTGCCAGTCTGCGTGGGGGGTCGGAGACCCAGTACTTC; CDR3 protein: CASLRGGSETQYF
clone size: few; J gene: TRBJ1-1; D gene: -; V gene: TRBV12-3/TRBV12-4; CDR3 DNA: TGTGCCAGCAGTTTCAATTCGGGTACTGAAGCTTTCTTT; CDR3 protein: CASSFNSGTEAFF
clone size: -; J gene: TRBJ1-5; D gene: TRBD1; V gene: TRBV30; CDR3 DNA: TGTGCCTGGAGTCCTACAGGGGTCGGCCAGCCCCAGCATTTT; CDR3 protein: CAWSPTGVGQPQHF
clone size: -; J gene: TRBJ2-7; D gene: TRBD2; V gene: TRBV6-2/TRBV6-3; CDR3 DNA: TGTGCCAGCAGTTACCCGACTAGCGGGAGCGTGGGCTCCTACGAGCAGTACTTC; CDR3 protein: CASSYPTSGSVGSYEQYF
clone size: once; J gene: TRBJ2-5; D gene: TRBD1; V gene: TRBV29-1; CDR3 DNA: TGCAGCGTTGCGAGGACAGGGAGAGAGACCCAGTACTTC; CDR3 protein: CSVARTGRETQYF
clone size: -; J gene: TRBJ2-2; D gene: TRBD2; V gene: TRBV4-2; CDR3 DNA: TGTGCCAGCAGCCCGGCAGGACTAGCGGGATTCTCCGGGGAGCTGTTTTTT; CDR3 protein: CASSPAGLAGFSGELFF
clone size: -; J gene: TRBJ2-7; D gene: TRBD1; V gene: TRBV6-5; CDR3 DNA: TGTGCCAGCAGGTACGGCGGACAGGGCCGCTCCTACGAGCAGTACTTC; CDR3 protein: CASRYGGQGRSYEQYF
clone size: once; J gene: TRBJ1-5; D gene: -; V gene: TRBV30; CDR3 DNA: TGTGCCTGGAGTGTACTAGCCACGGGTGGGCCCCAGCATTTT; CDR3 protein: CAWSVLATGGPQHF
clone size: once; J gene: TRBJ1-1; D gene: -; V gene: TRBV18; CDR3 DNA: TGTGCCAGCTCACGTACAGGGTCGGGTGAGAACACTGAAGCTTTCTTT; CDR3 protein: CASSRTGSGENTEAFF
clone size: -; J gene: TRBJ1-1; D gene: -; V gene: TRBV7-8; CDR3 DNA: TGTGCCAGTTCCCTTCAGGGCCCCGCGATTGAAGCTTTCTTT; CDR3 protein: CASSLQGPAIEAFF
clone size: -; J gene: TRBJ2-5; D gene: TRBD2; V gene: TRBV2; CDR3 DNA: TGTGCCAGCTGGACTAGCGGGACGGAGACCCAGTACTTC; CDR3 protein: CASWTSGTETQYF
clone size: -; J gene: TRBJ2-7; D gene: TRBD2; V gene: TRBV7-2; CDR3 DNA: TGTGCCAGCAGCTCGCCTGGGGGGGATGGACAGCAGTACTTC; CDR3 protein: CASSSPGGDGQQYF
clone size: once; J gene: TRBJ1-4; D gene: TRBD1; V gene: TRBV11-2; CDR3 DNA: TGTGCCAGCAGCTTATCCCCTAGTTGGGACAGTAATGAAAAACTGTTTTTT; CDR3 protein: CASSLSPSWDSNEKLFF
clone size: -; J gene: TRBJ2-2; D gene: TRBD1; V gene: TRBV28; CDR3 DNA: TGTGCCAGCAGGCACGGGACAGCCTTCACCGGGGAGCTGTTTTTT; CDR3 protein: CASRHGTAFTGELFF
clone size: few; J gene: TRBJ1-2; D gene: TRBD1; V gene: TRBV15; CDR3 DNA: TGTGCCACCAGCCTACAGGGGTCCTATGGCTACACCTTC; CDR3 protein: CATSLQGSYGYTF
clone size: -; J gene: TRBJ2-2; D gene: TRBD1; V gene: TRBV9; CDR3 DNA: TGTGCCAGCAGCGTACAGGGGACAGGGGTCCCCGGGGAGCTGTTTTTT; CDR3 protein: CASSVQGTGVPGELFF
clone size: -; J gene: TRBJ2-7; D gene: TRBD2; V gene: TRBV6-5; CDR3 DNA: TGTGCCAGTCCCAGAGGGACTAGCGAGTGGGACGAGCAGTACTTC; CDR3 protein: CASPRGTSEWDEQYF
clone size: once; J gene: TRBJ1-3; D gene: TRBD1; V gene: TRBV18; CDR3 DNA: TGTGCCAGCTCACTCAAGGGGACAGTTACCTTCAGCTCTGGAAACACCATATATTTT; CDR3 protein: CASSLKGTVTFSSGNTIYF
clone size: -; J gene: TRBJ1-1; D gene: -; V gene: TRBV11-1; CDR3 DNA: TGTGCCAGCAGCCAGGAGGGGACGGGCTTTGAAGCTTTCTTT; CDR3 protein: CASSQEGTGFEAFF
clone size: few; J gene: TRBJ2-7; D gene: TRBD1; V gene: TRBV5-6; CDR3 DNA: TGTGCCAGCAGCTACGACAGGGTGATCTCCTACGAGCAGTACTTC; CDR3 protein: CASSYDRVISYEQYF
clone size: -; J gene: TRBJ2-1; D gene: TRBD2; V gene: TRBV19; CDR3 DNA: TGTGCCAGTAGTCTGGGACTAGCTGTCTCCTACAATGAGCAGTTCTTC; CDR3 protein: CASSLGLAVSYNEQFF
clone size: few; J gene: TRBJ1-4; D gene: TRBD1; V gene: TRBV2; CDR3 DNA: TGTGCCAGCGGCTCACAGGGGGCGTCGGGGCTGTTTTTT; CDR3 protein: CASGSQGASGLFF
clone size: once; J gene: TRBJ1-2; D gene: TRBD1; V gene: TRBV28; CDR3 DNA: TGTGCCAGCAGACAAAGGGGGACAGGAGGAAATGGCTACACCTTC; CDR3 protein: CASRQRGTGGNGYTF
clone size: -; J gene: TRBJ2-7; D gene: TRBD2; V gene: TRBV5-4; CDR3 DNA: TGTGCCAGCAGCCTAGCGGGGCCGTCCTACGAGCAGTACTTC; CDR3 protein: CASSLAGPSYEQYF
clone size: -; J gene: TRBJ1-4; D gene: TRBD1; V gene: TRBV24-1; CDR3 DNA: TGTGCCACCAGTGACCCCGGGACAGCTTCTAATGAAAAACTGTTTTTT; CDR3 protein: CATSDPGTASNEKLFF
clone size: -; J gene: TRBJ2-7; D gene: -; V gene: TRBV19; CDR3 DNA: TGTGCCAGTAGCTCGAGGGAGAGGCTCTACGAGCAGTACTTC; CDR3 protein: CASSSRERLYEQYF
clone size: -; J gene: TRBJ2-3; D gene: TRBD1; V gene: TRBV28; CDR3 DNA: TGTGCCAGCAGTACAGGGGGCCTCACAGATACGCAGTATTTT; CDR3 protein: CASSTGGLTDTQYF
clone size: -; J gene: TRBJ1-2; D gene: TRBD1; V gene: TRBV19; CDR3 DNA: TGTGCCAGTAGCACCGGACAGGGGGCGGCTTACTATGGCTACACCTTC; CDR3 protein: CASSTGQGAAYYGYTF
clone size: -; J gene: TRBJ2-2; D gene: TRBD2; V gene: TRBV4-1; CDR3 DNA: TGCGCCAGCAGCCAAGGACCGGGACTAGTAACCGCCGGGGAGCTGTTTTTT; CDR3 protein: CASSQGPGLVTAGELFF
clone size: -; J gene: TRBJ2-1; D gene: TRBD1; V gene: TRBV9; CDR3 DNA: TGTGCCAGCAGCCTACAGGGGGCGCGTGAGCAGTTCTTC; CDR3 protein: CASSLQGAREQFF
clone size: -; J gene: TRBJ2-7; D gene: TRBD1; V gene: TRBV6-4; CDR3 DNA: TGTGCCAGCAGTGACTTGGGACAGTGGTCCTACGAGCAGTACTTC; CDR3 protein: CASSDLGQWSYEQYF
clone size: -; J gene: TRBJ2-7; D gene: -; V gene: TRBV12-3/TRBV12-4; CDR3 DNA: TGTGCCAGCAGTTTGTTCAGGGTCTACGAGCAGTACTTC; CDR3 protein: CASSLFRVYEQYF
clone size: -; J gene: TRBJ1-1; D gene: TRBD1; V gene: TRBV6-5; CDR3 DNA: TGTGCCAGCAGTAGGCCCGGGACAGGTTTGCTAGAAGCTTTCTTT; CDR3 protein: CASSRPGTGLLEAFF
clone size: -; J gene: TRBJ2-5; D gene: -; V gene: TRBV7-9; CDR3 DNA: TGTGCCAGCAGCTTAGTTGGGGGGGAGACCCAGTACTTC; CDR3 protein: CASSLVGGETQYF
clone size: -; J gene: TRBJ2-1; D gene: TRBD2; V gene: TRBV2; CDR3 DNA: TGTGCCAGCAAAGGCGGGGCGGGAGATGAGCAGTTCTTC; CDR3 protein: CASKGGAGDEQFF
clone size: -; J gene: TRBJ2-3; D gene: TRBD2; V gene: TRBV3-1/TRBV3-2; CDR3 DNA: TGTGCCAGCAGCCAAGAAACTGGGACTAGCGGGAACACAGATACGCAGTATTTT; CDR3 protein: CASSQETGTSGNTDTQYF
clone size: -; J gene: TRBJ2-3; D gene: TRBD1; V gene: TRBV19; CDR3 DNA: TGTGCCAGTAGCGGAAGGGACAGGGGTCCAGATACGCAGTATTTT; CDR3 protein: CASSGRDRGPDTQYF
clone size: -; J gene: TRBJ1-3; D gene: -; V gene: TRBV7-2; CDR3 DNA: TGTGCCAGCAGCATCCCAGGGTTCACTGGAAACACCATATATTTT; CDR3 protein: CASSIPGFTGNTIYF
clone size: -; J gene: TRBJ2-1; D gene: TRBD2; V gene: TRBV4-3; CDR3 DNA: TGCGCCAGCAGCCAAGACCTAGCGGGATGGAATGAGCAGTTCTTC; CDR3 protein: CASSQDLAGWNEQFF
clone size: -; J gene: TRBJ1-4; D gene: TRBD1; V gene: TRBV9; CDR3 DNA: TGTGCCAGCAGCCCTAACAGGGGTAACCCTGAAAAACTGTTTTTT; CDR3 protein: CASSPNRGNPEKLFF
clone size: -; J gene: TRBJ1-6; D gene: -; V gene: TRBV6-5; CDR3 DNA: TGTGCCAGCAGTTACTCTCTCGCGCCAAATAATTCACCCCTCCACTTT; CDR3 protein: CASSYSLAPNNSPLHF